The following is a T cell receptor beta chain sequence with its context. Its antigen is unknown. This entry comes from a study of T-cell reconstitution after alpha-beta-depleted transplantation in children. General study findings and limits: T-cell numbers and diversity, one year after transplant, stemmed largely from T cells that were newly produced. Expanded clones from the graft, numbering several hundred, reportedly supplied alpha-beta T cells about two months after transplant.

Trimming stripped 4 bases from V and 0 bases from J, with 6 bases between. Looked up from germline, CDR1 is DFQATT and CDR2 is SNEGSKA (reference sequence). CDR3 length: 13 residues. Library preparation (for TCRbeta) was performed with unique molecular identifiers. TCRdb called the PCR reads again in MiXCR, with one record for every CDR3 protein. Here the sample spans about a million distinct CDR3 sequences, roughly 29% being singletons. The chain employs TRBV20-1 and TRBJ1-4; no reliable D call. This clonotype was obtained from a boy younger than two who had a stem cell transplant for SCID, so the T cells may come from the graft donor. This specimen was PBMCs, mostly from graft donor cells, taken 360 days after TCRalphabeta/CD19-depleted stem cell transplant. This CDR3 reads CSATDATNEKLFF. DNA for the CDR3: TGCAGTGCTACAGATGCAACTAATGAAAAACTGTTTTTT.